Below are 15 T cell receptor beta chains sequenced from a single sample in a study of shared clonotypes between healthy human individuals. This table comes from immunoSEQ multiplex PCR, and its TCRdb copy is limited to in-frame clones, with some not included. The profile shows hundreds of thousands of clones, roughly 96% of them singletons. The sequenced material came from memory CD8+ T cells sorted from blood. Noted subset: CD45RO+ cells pooled with CCR7-negative TemRA cells. The receptors originated from a man aged 25-45 years in good health.

The gene calls are TRBV7-9 and TRBJ2-5; TRBD2 matches at 11 bases. The V and J ends lost 5 bases and 4 bases, in that order; junction bases with no gene match: 6. Looked up from germline, CDR1 is SEHNR and CDR2 is FQNEAQ (reference sequence). The CDR3 is 15 amino acids. In DNA, the CDR3 is TGTGCCAGCAGCGGGCTAGCGGGAGGTGGAGAGACCCAGTACTTC. Amino acids: CASSGLAGGGETQYF.

The chain recombines TRBV5-6 with TRBJ2-5, with D unresolved. CDR3 length equals 14 residues. V was cut by 0 bases and J by 1 base, with 7 bases left in between. Germline CDR1 is SGHDT and CDR2 is YYEEEE. The CDR3 is CASSLVDSQETQYF. The CDR3 DNA reads as TGTGCCAGCAGCTTGGTCGACTCCCAAGAGACCCAGTACTTC.

The V gene is TRBV19, the J gene TRBJ1-1, with TRBD1 identical over 11 bases. Trimming took 4 bases from V and 1 from J; bases not matched to a gene: 8. Germline V gene lookup returns CDR1 LNHDA and CDR2 SQIVND (reference sequence). The CDR3 loop spans 17 amino acids. DNA for the CDR3: TGTGCCAGTAGTACGGGACAGGGGGGGACCTCGAACACTGAAGCTTTCTTT. Translating it yields CASSTGQGGTSNTEAFF.

The chain links TRBV28 to TRBJ2-2, with TRBD1 as a possible D gene (6 bases). Trimming took 3 bases from V and 6 from J, leaving 8 bases between them. CDR3 length: 13 amino acids. Germline CDR1 MDHEN, CDR2 SYDVKM. This chain's CDR3 is CASSFWGPGELFF. In nucleotides, the CDR3 is TGTGCCAGCAGTTTCTGGGGGCCCGGGGAGCTGTTTTTT.

The J gene is TRBJ2-2, the V gene TRBV28; no definite D call. V lost 3 bases, J lost 5 bases, and 7 bases lay in between. The CDR3 is made up of 13 amino acids. CDR1 is MDHEN, CDR2 SYDVKM, per germline. CDR3 nucleotides: TGTGCCAGCAGTTTTGTGAGGACCGGGGAGCTGTTTTTT. Amino acid sequence: CASSFVRTGELFF.

The chain employs TRBV25-1 and TRBJ1-6; D is undetermined. The germline V and J ends were trimmed by 1 base and 2 bases, with 9 bases remaining between them. The germline V gene has CDR1 MGHDK and CDR2 SYGVNS. CDR3 length equals 16 residues. The CDR3 nucleotides are TGTGCCAGCAGTGAATCCGGGCTTCCCTATAATTCACCCCTCCACTTT. Amino acid sequence: CASSESGLPYNSPLHF.

The J gene is TRBJ1-5, the V gene TRBV28; 10 bases are shared with TRBD1. J was trimmed by 2 bases and V by 6 bases; bases with no gene match: 7. Germline V gene data show CDR1 as MDHEN and CDR2 as SYDVKM. The CDR3 has 16 amino acids. Written as DNA, the CDR3 is TGTGCCAGCAGGACAGGGGGCGCAGGTGGCAATCAGCCCCAGCATTTT. It codes for CASRTGGAGGNQPQHF.

V gene TRBV7-9 combines with J gene TRBJ1-1, with D uncertain. Germline values: CDR1 SEHNR, CDR2 FQNEAQ (reference sequence). This CDR3 is 16 amino acids long. V lost 0 bases and J 2 bases, leaving 13 bases between the germline ends. CDR3 nucleotides: TGTGCCAGCAGCTTAGCGTCAGGTTCTTTTAACACTGAAGCTTTCTTT. This sequence encodes CASSLASGSFNTEAFF.

As DNA, the CDR3 is TGCAGTGCTAAGGGAGAACAGCCCCAGCATTTT. Translation gives CSAKGEQPQHF. The chain is built from TRBV20-1 and TRBJ1-5; D is uncertain. This CDR3 has 11 amino acids. V lost 4 bases and J 7 bases, leaving 8 bases between the germline ends. The germline V gene encodes CDR1 DFQATT and CDR2 SNEGSKA (reference sequence).

The gene calls are TRBV10-3 and TRBJ1-4; tentative D call: TRBD1 (6 bases). V was trimmed by 0 bases and J by 8 bases, leaving 16 bases between them. Germline V lookup: CDR1 ENHRY, CDR2 SYGVKD. The CDR3 loop spans 16 amino acids. In DNA form, the CDR3 reads TGTGCCATCAGTGAGTCGGTCGGGGGCCCTGGGGAAAAACTGTTTTTT. This encodes CAISESVGGPGEKLFF.

Concerning this clone itself: Other DNA sequences within the sample encode an identical CDR3. The chain uses TRBV10-3 and TRBJ2-1; TRBD2 aligns across 8 bases. J gave up 4 bases and V 8 bases, and 4 bases lay outside the gene matches. Germline assignment: CDR1 ENHRY and CDR2 SYGVKD. This CDR3 contains 13 residues. CDR3 sequence reads: CAIGLAGYNEQFF. The CDR3 DNA follows: TGTGCCATCGGACTAGCAGGTTACAATGAGCAGTTCTTC.

The chain recombines TRBV6-5 with TRBJ1-2, with 7 bases fitting TRBD1. With 0 bases clipped from V and 4 bases from J, the junction kept 5 bases outside the gene matches. Germline V gene data show CDR1 as MNHEY and CDR2 as SVGAGI. The CDR3 is 15 amino acids. In DNA form, the CDR3 reads TGTGCCAGCAGTTACTCGAGGTCAGGGGGCTATGGCTACACCTTC. This gives the protein CASSYSRSGGYGYTF.

The chain joins TRBV6-6 to TRBJ2-3; maybe TRBD2 (5 bases). The CDR3 is 15 residues long. Germline lookup yields CDR1 MNHNY and CDR2 SVGAGI (reference sequence). Trimming took 3 bases from V and 2 from J, leaving 12 bases between them. The DNA for the CDR3 is TGTGCCAGCAGTTATTTGAGCGGTACCACAGATACGCAGTATTTT. Translation: CASSYLSGTTDTQYF.

The CDR3 reads CASSFWAGDSYEQYF. In nucleotides, the CDR3 is TGTGCCAGCAGCTTTTGGGCAGGGGATAGCTACGAGCAGTACTTC. This chain joins TRBV5-6 and TRBJ2-7; the D gene is possibly TRBD1 (6 bases). V was cut by 2 bases and J by 3 bases, with 15 bases left in between. Germline V gene sequence: CDR1 SGHDT, CDR2 YYEEEE. The CDR3 contains 15 residues.

This clone was observed a single time. The chain couples TRBV9 to TRBJ2-5; 14 bases are shared with TRBD2. The V and J ends lost 4 bases and 5 bases, in that order; junction bases with no gene match: 4. CDR1 and CDR2 from the germline V gene are SGDLS and YYNGEE. The CDR3 totals 15 residues. CDR3 loop: CASSLGLAGAETQYF. CDR3 nucleotides: TGTGCCAGCAGCCTGGGACTAGCGGGAGCTGAGACCCAGTACTTC.